The next 21 T cell receptor beta chains were all read from a single sample in a study of T cells in Graves' hyperthyroidism and ophthalmopathy. The CDR3 regions of TCR beta were amplified from RNA transcripts. First-round RT-PCR targeting the TCR CDR3 was performed with the HTBI primer set. TCRdb fed the multiplex PCR reads into MiXCR, producing one record per CDR3 protein. Of around 300,000 distinct CDR3 sequences in the sample, 13% to 15% were seen once. The material sequenced was blood. The receptors derive from a woman in her fifties or sixties with Graves' hyperthyroidism that later progressed to Graves' ophthalmopathy.

Many counts were recorded for this clonotype. J is TRBJ2-5 and V is TRBV7-9; a possible D gene is TRBD1 (6 bases). The CDR3 runs to 15 residues. V dropped 0 bases and J dropped 5 bases, with 13 bases sitting between them. Germline CDR1 SEHNR, CDR2 FQNEAQ (reference sequence). CDR3 nucleotide sequence: TGTGCCAGCAGCTTAGCTCAGGGGCACCCGGAGACCCAGTACTTC. Translating gives CASSLAQGHPETQYF.

This clonotype was seen repeatedly, ten times or more. The CDR3 DNA sequence: TGTGCCATCCCGGGACAGGGTACATACGAGCAGTACTTC. It specifies CAIPGQGTYEQYF. The V call is TRBV10-3, the J call TRBJ2-7, with 9 bases matching TRBD1. This CDR3 region has 13 residues. V was clipped by 8 bases and J by 4 bases; unmatched bases: 6. Germline-derived CDR1 and CDR2 are ENHRY and SYGVKD.

This clonotype was observed at least ten times. The chain is built from TRBV2 and TRBJ1-5; D unclear. Germline values: CDR1 SNHLY, CDR2 FYNNEI. V gave up 4 bases and J gave up 1 base, with 8 bases separating them. The CDR3 runs 14 residues. CDR3 sequence: CASSAGTSNQPQHF. The CDR3 coding sequence is TGTGCCAGCAGTGCAGGTACCAGCAATCAGCCCCAGCATTTT.

This clonotype was counted ten times or more. The chain combines TRBV5-1 with TRBJ2-1, with 12 bases fitting TRBD2. The CDR3 is 17 residues long. Germline V gives CDR1 SGHRS, CDR2 YFSETQ. J lost 2 bases, V lost 0 bases, and 3 bases had no gene match. Here the CDR3 reads CASSLEGTSGPYNEQFF. CDR3 nucleotide sequence: TGCGCCAGCAGCTTGGAGGGGACTAGCGGGCCCTACAATGAGCAGTTCTTC.

This clonotype was counted a few times. The rearrangement joins TRBV5-4 to TRBJ1-5, with D possibly TRBD1 on 5 matching bases. V lost 3 bases and J 3 bases, leaving 13 bases between the germline ends. CDR3 length equals 15 residues. The germline V gene encodes CDR1 SGHNT and CDR2 YYREEE (reference sequence). The CDR3 DNA sequence: TGTGCCAGCAGCTCCGGGGGGGGTTTCAATCAGCCCCAGCATTTT. Its protein product is CASSSGGGFNQPQHF.

The chain uses TRBV5-5 and TRBJ1-2; TRBD1 aligns across 9 bases. This CDR3 region has 15 residues. CDR1 is SGHKS and CDR2 is YYEKEE in the germline V gene (reference sequence). The V segment lost 4 bases and the J segment 4 bases; nucleotides outside the gene matches: 8. CDR3 in DNA: TGTGCCAGCAGCCCGGGACAGGGTGGCTTCTATGGCTACACCTTC. It encodes CASSPGQGGFYGYTF.

This clonotype was counted ten times or more. V and J are TRBV11-2 and TRBJ2-1; 10 bases line up with TRBD2. The length of the CDR3 is 16 residues. Germline CDR1 and CDR2: SGHAT and FQNNGV. J was trimmed by 4 bases and V by 3 bases; bases with no gene match: 6. The CDR3 is CASSLLAGVSYNEQFF. CDR3 bases: TGTGCCAGCAGCTTGCTAGCGGGAGTTTCGTACAATGAGCAGTTCTTC.

Only a few counts were recorded for this clonotype. The chain carries TRBV6-5 and TRBJ2-3; 7 bases are a match to TRBD1. Per germline, CDR1 MNHEY and CDR2 SVGAGI. The CDR3 totals 14 residues. The V and J ends lost 6 bases and 2 bases, in that order; junction bases with no gene match: 5. The CDR3 nucleotides read TGTGCCAGCAGGCCGGGACAGCTCACAGATACGCAGTATTTT. It codes for CASRPGQLTDTQYF.

This sequence joins TRBV9 and TRBJ1-6; D perhaps matches TRBD1 (6 bases). Germline V gene lookup returns CDR1 SGDLS and CDR2 YYNGEE. The CDR3 contains 14 residues. V shed 0 bases and J shed 10 bases, with 11 bases lying between them. The DNA of the CDR3 is TGTGCCAGCAGCGTAGAGGGGGGCGGCTCACCCCTCCACTTT. This encodes CASSVEGGGSPLHF.

The gene calls are TRBV28 and TRBJ2-7; TRBD2 matches at 10 bases. CDR3 size: 16 residues. Per the germline V gene, CDR1 is MDHEN and CDR2 is SYDVKM. The ends lost 6 bases at V and 3 bases at J; junction bases unmatched: 11. The CDR3 here is CASSPRKLAGVYEQYF. CDR3 DNA: TGTGCCAGCAGCCCCCGCAAGCTAGCGGGAGTCTACGAGCAGTACTTC.

This clonotype was found many times. The chain couples TRBV7-9 to TRBJ2-7; 16 nucleotides line up with TRBD2. This CDR3 has 17 amino acids. Germline V gene lookup returns CDR1 SEHNR and CDR2 FQNEAQ (reference sequence). Trimming took 2 bases from V and 4 from J; bases not matched to a gene: 5. CDR3 in amino acids: CASSLFGGLAGGYEQYF. CDR3 bases: TGTGCCAGCAGCTTATTCGGGGGACTAGCGGGAGGGTACGAGCAGTACTTC.

V and J are TRBV3-1 and TRBJ2-3; 7 nucleotides line up with TRBD2. The CDR3 covers 16 residues. J gave up 4 bases and V 2 bases, and 9 bases lay outside the gene matches. Germline CDR1 and CDR2: LGHDT and YNNKEL (reference sequence). CDR3 residues: CASSQSLGGSSDTQYF. For the CDR3, the DNA is TGTGCCAGCAGCCAATCCCTTGGCGGGAGTTCAGATACGCAGTATTTT.

The chain is built from TRBV20-1 and TRBJ1-3; D remains unclear. V was clipped by 1 base and J by 0 bases, with 7 bases between them. The CDR3 sequence is 14 residues long. Per the germline V gene, CDR1 is DFQATT and CDR2 is SNEGSKA (reference sequence). The CDR3 loop is CSARGPFSGNTIYF. The CDR3 coding sequence is TGCAGTGCTAGAGGTCCCTTCTCTGGAAACACCATATATTTT.

At least ten counts were recorded for this clonotype. The V call is TRBV5-1, the J call TRBJ2-3, with 9 bases aligning to TRBD1. The V gene end was trimmed by 5 bases and the J gene end by 0 bases; junction bases not matched to a gene: 4. The CDR3 totals 15 residues. CDR1 and CDR2 (germline): SGHRS, YFSETQ. The CDR3 spells CASRAGTGSTDTQYF. In DNA form, the CDR3 reads TGCGCCAGCAGGGCCGGGACAGGGAGCACAGATACGCAGTATTTT.

This clonotype came up many times. The chain has TRBV12-3 or TRBV12-4 and TRBJ2-1; D uncertain. V was trimmed by 6 bases and J by 5 bases, leaving 20 bases between them. This CDR3 is 16 amino acids long. CDR3 nucleotide sequence: TGTGCCAGCAGCCCGAGTACCATATCGCCAAACAATGAGCAGTTCTTC. The encoded protein is CASSPSTISPNNEQFF.

The sample holds many counts of this clonotype. Relative to the germline gene, one junction end is altered; a read error may explain this. The chain uses TRBV5-1 and TRBJ2-3; D remains unclear. There are 11 residues in the CDR3. The V gene's germline CDR1 is SGHRS and CDR2 YFSETQ. The CDR3 DNA sequence: TGTGCCAGCTCACTCGAAGATACGCAGTATTTT. Protein sequence: CASSLEDTQYF. Full variable domain (outside the CDR3, taken from reference TRBV5-1 and TRBJ2-3): KAGVTQTPRYLIKTRGQQVTLSCSPISGHRSVSWYQQTPGQGLQFLFEYFSETQRNKGNFPGRFSGRQFSNSRSEMNVSTLELGDSALYLCASSLEDTQYFGPGTRLTVL.

The chain combines TRBV5-4 with TRBJ1-5; D remains ambiguous. This CDR3 is 15 amino acids long. CDR1 and CDR2 (germline): SGHNT, YYREEE (reference sequence). The germline V and J ends were trimmed by 0 bases and 7 bases, with 14 bases remaining between them. The CDR3 sequence is CASSLAGSVGQPQHF. The DNA of the CDR3 is TGTGCCAGCAGCTTGGCCGGGTCAGTCGGACAGCCCCAGCATTTT. Variable domain in full (rest from reference TRBV5-4 and TRBJ1-5): ETGVTQSPTHLIKTRGQQVTLRCSSQSGHNTVSWYQQALGQGPQFIFQYYREEENGRGNFPPRFSGLQFPNYSSELNVNALELDDSALYLCASSLAGSVGQPQHFGDGTRLSIL.

This clonotype appeared many times. The V call is TRBV10-3, the J call TRBJ1-2; 7 bases align to TRBD1. CDR3 size: 16 residues. From germline, CDR1 is ENHRY and CDR2 SYGVKD. V shed 3 bases, J shed 0 bases, and the junction held 7 bases outside the gene matches. CDR3 in DNA: TGTGCCATCAGTGAAATGAGACAGGGAGCTAACTATGGCTACACCTTC. This codes for CAISEMRQGANYGYTF.

This clonotype was seen ten or more times. The CDR3, as DNA: TGTGCCAGCAGCCAAGGTTTGACAGGGGAGTTAAATACGCAGTATTTT. Translating it yields CASSQGLTGELNTQYF. The chain joins TRBV3-1 to TRBJ2-3, with 8 bases identical to TRBD1. This CDR3 spans 16 amino acids. The germline CDR1 and CDR2 sequences are LGHDT and YNNKEL (reference sequence). Trimming at V came to 1 base and at J to 7 bases, leaving 10 bases not matched to a gene.

This clonotype was detected ten times or more. V usage is TRBV18 and J usage is TRBJ2-7, with 12 bases that match TRBD2. CDR3 length: 16 residues. Per germline, CDR1 KGHSH and CDR2 LQKENI. The V and J ends lost 8 bases and 0 bases, in that order; junction bases with no gene match: 8. The CDR3 DNA sequence: TGTGCCAGCAAGGGGACTAGCGGGTCAAGCTCCTACGAGCAGTACTTC. As protein: CASKGTSGSSSYEQYF.

In its sample, this clonotype was seen a few times. The chain uses TRBV7-3 and TRBJ2-3; 7 bases line up with TRBD2. The CDR3 runs 13 residues. The germline V gene has CDR1 SGHTA and CDR2 FQGTGA. The trim removed 9 bases at V and 2 bases at J, leaving 5 bases unmatched. The CDR3 protein is CASTSDFTDTQYF. The CDR3 nucleotides are TGTGCCAGTACTAGCGATTTCACAGATACGCAGTATTTT.